This T cell receptor beta chain is from a study of blood T cell repertoires in COVID-19. Overall study context: T cells, B-cell-depleted T cells, or PBMCs supplied cDNA or gDNA.

TCRdb's table, derived via immunoSEQ multiplex PCR, lists solely in-frame clones and lacks some. Among about 160,000 clones listed, 84% were seen once. Germline V gene sequence: CDR1 SGHAT, CDR2 FQNNGV. Losses at the gene ends were 1 base for V and 8 bases for J; bases not matched to a gene: 10. The CDR3 extends over 16 amino acids. What was sequenced was peripheral blood. This chain uses TRBV11-2 with TRBJ2-1; 8 bases fit TRBD1. The source is a man aged 65 to 79 with acute or convalescent COVID-19. The DNA for the CDR3 is TGTGCCAGCAGCTTAGTCTTGAGGACAGGGCACGATGAGCAGTTCTTC. Protein sequence: CASSLVLRTGHDEQFF.